This section outlines one T cell receptor beta chain sequence together with its context. Its specificity is unknown. This sample is drawn from a study of monozygotic twins with inflammatory bowel disease. General observations from the study: Patients received differing immunosuppressive treatments, which may have added variability to their repertoires.

The CDR3 is 15 amino acids. CDR1 and CDR2 (germline): LGHNA, YNFKEQ. Unsorted whole blood yielded the total RNA, with T cells left unselected. Two rounds of nested PCR, of 16 and 9 cycles, were run on TCRalpha and TCRbeta cDNA. After re-calling the 5' RACE reads, TCRdb lists one entry per CDR3 protein, DNA absent. This sample contains around 210,000 distinct CDR3 sequences. V is TRBV4-2 and J is TRBJ2-7; TCRdb designates TRBD2, a call that cannot be tested without DNA. This clonotype was obtained from a human donor with ulcerative colitis or Crohn's disease, or a healthy co-twin of an affected twin (not recorded which). Specimen: blood. The CDR3 reads CASSIGLAVSYEQYF.